The rows below give T cell receptor beta chains drawn from one sample of a study of CD8+ T cells in alopecia areata. The method was immunoSEQ multiplex PCR; TCRdb's version includes in-frame clones alone and lacks a portion of them. Among 180,000 or so clones listed, almost 65% were seen once. Sequencing was performed on CD4+ T cells sorted from blood, taken at week 0. The receptors shown here come from a human donor with alopecia areata. Both conserved end residues are part of each CDR3.

V: TRBV30
length: 13
J: TRBJ1-6
CDR3: CAWNAGEGSPLHF

V: TRBV9
length: 14
J: TRBJ2-7
CDR3: CASSVGQGFYEQYF

V: TRBV5-1
length: 14
J: TRBJ1-1
CDR3: CASSFGAQGTEAFF

V: TRBV30
length: 10
J: TRBJ1-1
CDR3: CAWSQQVRFF

V: TRBV9
length: 14
J: TRBJ1-5
CDR3: CASSAQGGNQPQHF

V: TRBV29-1
length: 14
J: TRBJ2-2
CDR3: CSVELGGGVGELFF

V: TRBV29-1
length: 12
J: TRBJ1-4
CDR3: CSVEVGAGELFF

V: TRBV29-1
length: 13
J: TRBJ1-1
CDR3: CSVDGVGVTEAFF

V: TRBV7-6
length: 17
J: TRBJ1-4
CDR3: CASSLGTGGLGREKLFF

V: TRBV30
length: 13
J: TRBJ2-5
CDR3: CAWSWTGQETQYF

V: TRBV30
length: 12
J: TRBJ1-2
CDR3: CAYQQGDYGYTF

V: TRBV5-1
length: 12
J: TRBJ2-3
CDR3: CASSTRGDTQYF

V: TRBV6-6
length: 13
J: TRBJ1-2
CDR3: CASSQHLYYGYTF

V: TRBV5-1
length: 17
J: TRBJ2-3
CDR3: CASSLGLAGPAGDTQYF

V: TRBV9
length: 14
J: TRBJ1-6
CDR3: CASSGRTSNSPLHF

V: TRBV25-1
length: 13
J: TRBJ1-2
CDR3: CASRSTGNYGYTF

V: TRBV30
length: 13
J: TRBJ2-6
CDR3: CAWSVSGANVLTF

V: TRBV29-1
length: 16
J: TRBJ2-1
CDR3: CSVGDRRGCHKNEQFF

V: TRBV29-1
length: 13
J: TRBJ1-2
CDR3: CSVEEPGLYGYTF

V: TRBV9
length: 14
J: TRBJ1-6
CDR3: CASSRTGENSPLHF

V: TRBV7-8
length: 19
J: TRBJ2-3
CDR3: CASSLVGVIAGADTDTQYF

V: TRBV2
length: 14
J: TRBJ1-6
CDR3: CASSGGQGYSPLHF

V: TRBV29-1
length: 15
J: TRBJ2-6
CDR3: CSVQIGGTGANVLTF

V: TRBV9
length: 12
J: TRBJ2-5
CDR3: CASSVGGGAQYF

V: TRBV11-2
length: 13
J: TRBJ2-3
CDR3: CASSFRLQDTQYF

V: TRBV11-2
length: 13
J: TRBJ1-2
CDR3: CASSEVTGNGYTF

V: TRBV18
length: 14
J: TRBJ1-2
CDR3: CASSPPGQGYGYTF

V: TRBV2
length: 13
J: TRBJ1-2
CDR3: CASMGRLEDGYTF

V: TRBV9
length: 14
J: TRBJ2-7
CDR3: CASGRGDRSYEQYF

V: TRBV20-1
length: 11
J: TRBJ2-7
CDR3: CSARDQRQQYF

V: TRBV30
length: 14
J: TRBJ2-7
CDR3: CALAQGRSSYEQYF

V: TRBV29-1
length: 13
J: TRBJ1-1
CDR3: CSVEPQGDTEAFF

V: TRBV11-2
length: 13
J: TRBJ2-5
CDR3: CASSPDSSETQYF

V: TRBV29-1
length: 13
J: TRBJ1-2
CDR3: CSVQGQTNYGYTF

V: TRBV5-1
length: 12
J: TRBJ1-2
CDR3: CASSLVPGGYTF

V: TRBV14
length: 15
J: TRBJ1-2
CDR3: CASSRFRDTTYGYTF

V: TRBV30
length: 14
J: TRBJ1-1
CDR3: CAWSVRRENTEAFF

V: TRBV29-1
length: 13
J: TRBJ1-1
CDR3: CSVFVQGATEAFF

V: TRBV29-1
length: 13
J: TRBJ2-2
CDR3: CSVAVTGSGELFF

V: TRBV2
length: 15
J: TRBJ2-3
CDR3: CASSEWGRTTDTQYF

V: TRBV14
length: 13
J: TRBJ2-1
CDR3: CASNRDKISEQFF

V: TRBV4-3
length: 17
J: TRBJ2-1
CDR3: CASSQDSGGGPYNEQFF

V: TRBV25-1
length: 15
J: TRBJ1-5
CDR3: CASCSPETINQPQHF

V: TRBV5-6
length: 15
J: TRBJ2-7
CDR3: CASSLAWRRIYEQYF

V: TRBV2
length: 13
J: TRBJ1-2
CDR3: CASSPQGNYGYTF

V: TRBV29-1
length: 12
J: TRBJ2-1
CDR3: CSVVAGGFEQFF

V: TRBV4-3
length: 17
J: TRBJ2-1
CDR3: CASSQGPGQGVNNEQFF

V: TRBV20-1
length: 11
J: TRBJ2-5
CDR3: CSARDRETQYF

V: TRBV2
length: 13
J: TRBJ1-1
CDR3: CASSTEGNTEAFF

V: TRBV29-1
length: 11
J: TRBJ2-3
CDR3: CSVGGFDTQYF

V: TRBV5-1
length: 15
J: TRBJ2-6
CDR3: CASRRELSGANVLTF

V: TRBV30
length: 12
J: TRBJ1-5
CDR3: CAWSDSNQPQHF

V: TRBV2
length: 11
J: TRBJ2-5
CDR3: CASSEGETQYF

V: TRBV4-3
length: 15
J: TRBJ1-2
CDR3: CASSQDPGEADGYTF